This TCR beta chain is from a study of shared clonotypes between healthy human individuals. Clones were sequenced by immunoSEQ multiplex PCR, and TCRdb holds only the in-frame ones, with some missing. The sample lists under 2.5 million clones; 80% to 95% were seen once. This CDR3 spans 16 amino acids. V lost 1 base to trimming and J lost 4 bases; unmatched junction nucleotides: 7. Germline CDR1 is SGHTA and CDR2 is FQGNSA. Remarks on this clone: Its specificity is unknown.

Points from the study as a whole: Represented diversity (both genetic and exposure-history) was limited by the small number of donors. Richness estimates generally favored naive over memory subsets.

The TCR originated in a man aged 18 to 29 in good health. Some clones in this sample may be carry-over from other donors' samples. The source material was naive CD4+ T cells from PBMCs. Subset specified: CD45RA+ positively selected. This chain connects TRBV7-2 to TRBJ1-5; TRBD1 matches 7 bases. This CDR3 is CASSLVGGQANQPQHF. The CDR3 region has the DNA TGTGCCAGCAGCTTAGTGGGCGGACAGGCTAATCAGCCCCAGCATTTT.